Below, 12 T cell receptor beta chains from the same sample are listed, as sequenced in a study of read filtering for tumor transcriptome and immune sequencing. Molecular barcoded adaptors covering alpha/delta and beta/gamma chains were used on roughly 400 ng RNA. TCRdb fed the reads into MiXCR, producing one record per CDR3 protein. This sample has some 140,000 distinct CDR3 sequences, with approximately 13% found just once. What was sequenced was a population of CD138-negative cells sorted from bone marrow. The receptor source for this set is a donor aged 40 or over with multiple myeloma.

This clonotype was counted ten times or more. This chain connects TRBV12-3 or TRBV12-4 to TRBJ2-3; a possible D gene is TRBD1 (6 bases). The CDR3 spans 15 residues. Trimming took 5 bases from V and 3 from J, leaving 15 bases between them. CDR3: CASSKRDTGTDTQYF. Here the CDR3 DNA reads TGTGCCAGCAGTAAGAGGGACACCGGGACAGATACGCAGTATTTT.

Note on this clonotype: A read error likely explains this, since a far larger clone differs by one base. This sequence joins TRBV5-1 and TRBJ1-1; the match to TRBD1 covers 7 bases. The CDR3 totals 15 residues. Germline CDR1 reads SGHRS; CDR2 reads YFSETQ. The CDR3 here is CAGSETGKGYTEAFF. Written as DNA, the CDR3 is TGTGCCGGCAGCGAGACAGGGAAGGGTTACACTGAAGCTTTCTTT.

V gene TRBV4-2 combines with J gene TRBJ2-7, with 7 bases fitting TRBD2. Germline CDR1 and CDR2: LGHNA and YNFKEQ. The V and J ends lost 0 bases and 5 bases, in that order; junction bases with no gene match: 16. The CDR3 sequence is 18 residues long. DNA of the CDR3: TGTGCCAGCAGCCAAGATCGTCGCGCAGCGGGAAGAGGGGACGAGCAGTACTTC. This translates into CASSQDRRAAGRGDEQYF.

There are many counts of this clonotype. V gene TRBV11-2 combines with J gene TRBJ2-3; 7 nucleotides match TRBD1. Unmatched junction bases numbered 8, after V lost 5 bases and J lost 3 bases. This CDR3 comprises 15 residues. In germline, CDR1 is SGHAT, CDR2 FQNNGV. The CDR3 coding sequence is TGTGCCAGCAGCAGCCGACAGGGTCGGACAGATACGCAGTATTTT. Translated, it gives CASSSRQGRTDTQYF.

Details on this clonotype: This sequence may be a read error, since a much larger clone differs from it by one base. The chain carries TRBV3-1 and TRBJ2-5; 8 bases are a match to TRBD2. CDR3 length equals 17 residues. The V and J ends lost 3 bases and 3 bases, in that order; junction bases with no gene match: 12. Germline CDR1 is LGHDT and CDR2 is YNNKEL (reference sequence). The CDR3 region is CASSQFSKAGVEETQYF. CDR3 coding DNA: TGTGCCAGCAGCCAGTTCTCGAAAGCGGGAGTTGAAGAGACCCAGTACTTC.

At least ten counts were recorded for this clonotype. The chain combines TRBV19 with TRBJ1-4; perhaps TRBD1 as D (5 bases). This CDR3 is 15 amino acids long. V was clipped by 4 bases and J by 4 bases, with 13 bases between them. CDR1 and CDR2 (germline): LNHDA, SQIVND (reference sequence). CDR3 region: CASSTGRTFNEKLFF. The CDR3 coding sequence is TGTGCCAGTAGTACGGGACGGACCTTTAATGAAAAACTGTTTTTT.

This clonotype was seen only a few times. V usage is TRBV20-1 and J usage is TRBJ2-1, with TRBD2 matching 10 bases. CDR3 length: 17 residues. The germline CDR1 and CDR2 sequences are DFQATT and SNEGSKA (reference sequence). V was clipped by 0 bases and J by 11 bases; unmatched bases: 16. The DNA for the CDR3 is TGCAGTGCTAGAGATTGGCTAGCGGGAGTCTGGGGGAATCAGCAGTTCTTC. This gives the protein CSARDWLAGVWGNQQFF.

The rearrangement links TRBV7-9 to TRBJ1-1; D may be TRBD1 (5 bases). Trimming cost V 1 base and J 5 bases, with 14 bases left between them. Germline V lookup: CDR1 SEHNR, CDR2 FQNEAQ (reference sequence). This CDR3 contains 15 residues. The CDR3, as DNA: TGTGCCAGCAGCTTAGATTGGACACTGGGTACTGAAGCTTTCTTT. The encoded protein is CASSLDWTLGTEAFF.

This clonotype occurred many times. J is TRBJ1-1 and V is TRBV6-5; D is perhaps TRBD1 (5 bases). The V end was cut by 6 bases, the J end by 1 base, with 12 bases between. The CDR3 runs to 14 residues. The germline CDR1 and CDR2 sequences are MNHEY and SVGAGI. This chain's CDR3 is CASSLGDTNTEAFF. Here the CDR3 DNA reads TGTGCCAGCAGCCTAGGGGATACGAACACTGAAGCTTTCTTT.

This clonotype occurred many times. CDR3 amino acids: CASTPSLGTGSPGELFF. The CDR3 nucleotides read TGTGCCAGCACCCCCTCCCTCGGGACAGGGAGCCCCGGGGAGCTGTTTTTT. V gene TRBV6-5 combines with J gene TRBJ2-2; 9 positions agree with TRBD1. The CDR3 consists of 17 residues. V shed 7 bases, J shed 6 bases, and the junction held 15 bases outside the gene matches. The germline V gene encodes CDR1 MNHEY and CDR2 SVGAGI.

This clonotype showed up many times. The chain carries TRBV20-1 and TRBJ2-7, with a possible D match to TRBD2 (5 bases). CDR3 length equals 13 residues. Germline-derived CDR1 and CDR2 are DFQATT and SNEGSKA (reference sequence). Between the trimmed V and J ends, which lost 6 bases and 3 bases, there was a span of 15 bases. The CDR3 bases are TGCAGTGCCCGCGGGCTAGATAGCTACGAGCAGTACTTC. It translates to CSARGLDSYEQYF.

V is TRBV29-1 and J is TRBJ2-1, with 12 nucleotides matching TRBD2. This CDR3 contains 16 residues. The V gene end was trimmed by 0 bases and the J gene end by 3 bases; junction bases not matched to a gene: 3. Germline CDR1 and CDR2: SQVTM and ANQGSEA. The CDR3 reads CSVEEGTSGYYNEQFF. CDR3 DNA sequence: TGCAGCGTTGAAGAGGGGACTAGCGGGTACTACAATGAGCAGTTCTTC.